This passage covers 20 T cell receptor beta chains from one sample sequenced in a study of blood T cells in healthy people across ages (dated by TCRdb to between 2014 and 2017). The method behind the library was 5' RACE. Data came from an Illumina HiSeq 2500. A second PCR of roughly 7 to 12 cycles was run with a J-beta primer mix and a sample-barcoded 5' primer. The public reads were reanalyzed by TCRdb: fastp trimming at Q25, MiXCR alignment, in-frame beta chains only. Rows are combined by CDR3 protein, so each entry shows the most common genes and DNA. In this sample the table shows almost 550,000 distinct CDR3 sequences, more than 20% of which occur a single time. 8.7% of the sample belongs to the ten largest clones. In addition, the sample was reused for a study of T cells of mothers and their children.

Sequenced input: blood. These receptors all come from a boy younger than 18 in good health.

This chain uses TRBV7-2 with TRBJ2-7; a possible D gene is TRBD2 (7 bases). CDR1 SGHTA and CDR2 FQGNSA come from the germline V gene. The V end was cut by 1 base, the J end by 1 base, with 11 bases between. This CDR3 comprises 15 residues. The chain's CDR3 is CASSLGEGVSYEQYF. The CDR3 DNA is TGTGCCAGCAGCTTAGGGGAGGGGGTTTCCTACGAGCAGTACTTC.

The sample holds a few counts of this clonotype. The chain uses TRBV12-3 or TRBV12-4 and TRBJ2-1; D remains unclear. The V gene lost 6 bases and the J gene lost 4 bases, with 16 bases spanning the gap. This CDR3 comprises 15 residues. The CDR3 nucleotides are TGTGCCAGCAGCCCCCGTAGGAGCATTTACAATGAGCAGTTCTTC. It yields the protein CASSPRRSIYNEQFF.

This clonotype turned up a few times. The CDR3 DNA sequence: TGTGCCAGCAGCTCAGGGTTGCTGGAAAGTGATACGCAGTATTTT. Translating it yields CASSSGLLESDTQYF. The J gene is TRBJ2-3, the V gene TRBV7-2; D may be TRBD1 (5 bases). The CDR3 runs 15 residues. Germline CDR1 reads SGHTA; CDR2 reads FQGNSA. Trimming cost V 4 bases and J 6 bases, with 17 bases left between them.

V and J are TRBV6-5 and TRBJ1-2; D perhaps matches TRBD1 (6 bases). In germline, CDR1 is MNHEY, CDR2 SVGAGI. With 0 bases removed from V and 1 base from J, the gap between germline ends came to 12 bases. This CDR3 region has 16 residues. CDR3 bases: TGTGCCAGCAGTTACTCGCTCAGGGGCCTTAACTATGGCTACACCTTC. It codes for CASSYSLRGLNYGYTF.

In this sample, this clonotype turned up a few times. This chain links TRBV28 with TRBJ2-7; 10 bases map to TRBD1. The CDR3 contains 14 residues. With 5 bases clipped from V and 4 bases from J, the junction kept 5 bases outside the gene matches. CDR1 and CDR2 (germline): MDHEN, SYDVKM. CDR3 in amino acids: CASSRGQGGYEQYF. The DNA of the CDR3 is TGTGCCAGCAGTCGCGGACAGGGGGGATACGAGCAGTACTTC.

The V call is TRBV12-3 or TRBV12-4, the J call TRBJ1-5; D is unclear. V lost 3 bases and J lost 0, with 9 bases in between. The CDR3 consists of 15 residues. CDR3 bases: TGTGCCAGCAGTTTCGGCGACTTTAGCAATCAGCCCCAGCATTTT. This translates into CASSFGDFSNQPQHF.

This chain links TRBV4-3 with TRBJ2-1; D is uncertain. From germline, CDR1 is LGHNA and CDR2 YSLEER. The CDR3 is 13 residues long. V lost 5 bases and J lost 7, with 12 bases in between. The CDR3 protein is CASSETLANEQFF. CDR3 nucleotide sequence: TGCGCCAGCAGCGAGACCTTAGCAAATGAGCAGTTCTTC.

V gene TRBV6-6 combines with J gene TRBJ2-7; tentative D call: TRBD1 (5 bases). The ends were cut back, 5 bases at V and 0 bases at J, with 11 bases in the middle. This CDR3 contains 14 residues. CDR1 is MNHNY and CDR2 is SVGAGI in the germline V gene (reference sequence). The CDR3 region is CASSTDGHSYEQYF. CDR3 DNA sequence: TGTGCCAGCAGTACCGACGGACACTCCTACGAGCAGTACTTC.

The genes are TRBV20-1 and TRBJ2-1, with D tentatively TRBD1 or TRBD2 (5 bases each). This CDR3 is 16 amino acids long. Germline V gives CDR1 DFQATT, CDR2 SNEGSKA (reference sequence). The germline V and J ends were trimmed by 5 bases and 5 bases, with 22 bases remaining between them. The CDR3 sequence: CSAGDGSRALDNEQFF. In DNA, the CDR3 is TGCAGTGCTGGGGACGGTTCGCGGGCCTTGGACAATGAGCAGTTCTTC.

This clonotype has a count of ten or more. DNA for the CDR3: TGTGCCAGCAGTTACTCGAGGCGGAGCAACACCGGGGAGCTGTTTTTT. The encoded protein is CASSYSRRSNTGELFF. The chain uses TRBV6-6 and TRBJ2-2, with unresolved D. The CDR3 totals 16 residues. CDR1 MNHNY and CDR2 SVGAGI come from the germline V gene (reference sequence). Trimming removed 0 bases from V and 2 bases from J, with 10 bases in between.

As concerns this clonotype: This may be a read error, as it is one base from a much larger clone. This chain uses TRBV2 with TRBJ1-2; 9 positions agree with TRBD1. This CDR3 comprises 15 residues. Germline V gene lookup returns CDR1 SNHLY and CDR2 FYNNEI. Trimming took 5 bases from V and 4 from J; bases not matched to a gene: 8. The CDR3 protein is CASSLPGQGPYGYTF. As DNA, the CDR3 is TGTGCCAGCAGTCTTCCGGGACAGGGACCCTATGGCTACACCTTC.

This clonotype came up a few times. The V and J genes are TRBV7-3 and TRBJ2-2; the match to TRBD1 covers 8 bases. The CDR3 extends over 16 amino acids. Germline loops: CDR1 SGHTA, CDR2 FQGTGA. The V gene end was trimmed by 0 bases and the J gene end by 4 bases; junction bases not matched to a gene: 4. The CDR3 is CASSLTHRGVTGELFF. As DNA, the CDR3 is TGTGCCAGCAGCTTAACGCACAGGGGGGTCACCGGGGAGCTGTTTTTT. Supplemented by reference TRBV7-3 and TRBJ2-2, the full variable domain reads GAGVSQTPSNKVTEKGKYVELRCDPISGHTALYWYRQSLGQGPEFLIYFQGTGAADDSGLPNDRFFAVRPEGSVSTLKIQRTERGDSAVYLCASSLTHRGVTGELFFGEGSRLTVL.

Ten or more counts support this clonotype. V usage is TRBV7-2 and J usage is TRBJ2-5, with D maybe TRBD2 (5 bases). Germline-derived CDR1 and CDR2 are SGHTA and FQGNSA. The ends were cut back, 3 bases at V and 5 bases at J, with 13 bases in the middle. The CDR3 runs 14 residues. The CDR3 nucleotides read TGTGCCAGCAGCTTTCAAGGAGGCCAGGAGACCCAGTACTTC. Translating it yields CASSFQGGQETQYF.

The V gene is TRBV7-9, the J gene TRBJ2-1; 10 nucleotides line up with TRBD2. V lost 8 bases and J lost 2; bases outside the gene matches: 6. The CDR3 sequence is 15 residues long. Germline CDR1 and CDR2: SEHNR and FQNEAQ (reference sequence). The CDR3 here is CASGKSGRAYNEQFF. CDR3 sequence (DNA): TGTGCCAGCGGAAAAAGCGGGAGGGCCTACAATGAGCAGTTCTTC.

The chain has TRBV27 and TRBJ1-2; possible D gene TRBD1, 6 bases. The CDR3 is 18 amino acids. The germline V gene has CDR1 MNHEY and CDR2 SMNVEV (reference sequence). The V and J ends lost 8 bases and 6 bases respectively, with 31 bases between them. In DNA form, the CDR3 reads TGTGCCAGCGCGATTTTCTGGGGGCAGGATATGTCGTCGGATGGCTACACCTTC. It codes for CASAIFWGQDMSSDGYTF.

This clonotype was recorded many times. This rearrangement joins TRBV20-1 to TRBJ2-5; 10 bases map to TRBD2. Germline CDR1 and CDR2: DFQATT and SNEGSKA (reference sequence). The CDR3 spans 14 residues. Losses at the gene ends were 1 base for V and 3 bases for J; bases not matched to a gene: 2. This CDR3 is CSARVLAGEETQYF. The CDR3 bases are TGCAGTGCTAGAGTCCTAGCGGGAGAAGAGACCCAGTACTTC.

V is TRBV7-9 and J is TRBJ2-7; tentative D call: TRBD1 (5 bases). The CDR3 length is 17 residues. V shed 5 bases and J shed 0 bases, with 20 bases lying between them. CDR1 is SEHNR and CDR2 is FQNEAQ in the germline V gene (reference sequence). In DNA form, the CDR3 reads TGTGCCAGCAGCCCACCCGGCCCAGGGCCGGACTCCTACGAGCAGTACTTC. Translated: CASSPPGPGPDSYEQYF.

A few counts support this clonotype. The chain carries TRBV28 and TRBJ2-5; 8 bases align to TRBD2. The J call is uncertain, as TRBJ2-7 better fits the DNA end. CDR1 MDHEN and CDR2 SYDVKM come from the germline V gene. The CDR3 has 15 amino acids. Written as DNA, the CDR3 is TGTGCCAGCAGTCGGGGGGGAGGGCAGAACTACGAGCAGTACTTC. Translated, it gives CASSRGGGQNYEQYF.

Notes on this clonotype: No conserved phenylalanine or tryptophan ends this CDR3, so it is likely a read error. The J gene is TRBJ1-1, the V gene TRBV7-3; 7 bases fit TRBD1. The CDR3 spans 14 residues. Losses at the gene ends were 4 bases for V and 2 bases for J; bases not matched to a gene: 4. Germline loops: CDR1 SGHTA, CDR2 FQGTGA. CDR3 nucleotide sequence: TGTGCCAGCAGCTCGGGACAGCCTAACACTGAAGCTTTCCTT. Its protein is CASSSGQPNTEAFL.

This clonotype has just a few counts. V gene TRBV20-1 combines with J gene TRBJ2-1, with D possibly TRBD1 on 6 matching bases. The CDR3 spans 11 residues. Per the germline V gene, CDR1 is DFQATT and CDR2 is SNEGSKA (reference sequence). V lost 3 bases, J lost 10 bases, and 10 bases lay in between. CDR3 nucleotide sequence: TGCAGTGCTAGTCAGGGGCGGGAGCAGTTCTTC. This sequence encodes CSASQGREQFF.